One T cell receptor (beta chain) is described in this entry. Its antigen is still unknown. Some clones are missing from TCRdb's copy, which holds only in-frame ones; the method was immunoSEQ multiplex PCR. This table has fewer than 25,000 clones, around 90% appearing once. This specimen comes from a study of CD4 T cell repertoires in COVID-19. Study details: CFSE-low cells expanded 10 to 11 days with IL-2, then restimulated with other coronavirus spikes. Study-wide results and limits: Several top expanded SARS-CoV-2-reactive clonotypes were shared by two or three memory subsets. Between about 7 and 28% of SARS-CoV-2 clonotypes also appeared in SARS-CoV and/or HKU1 spike cultures.

CDR3 size: 15 residues. Germline lookup yields CDR1 SGHTA and CDR2 FQGNSA. Trimming took off 5 bases at V and 1 base at J, with 13 bases between the two ends. No culture step preceded sequencing of the ex vivo isolated memory T cells. Sample: central memory CD4+ T cells from blood, taken before the COVID-19 pandemic. The V and J genes are TRBV7-2 and TRBJ2-3; the D gene is possibly TRBD2 (5 bases). This clonotype originated in a human donor who had COVID-19. CDR3 nucleotides: TGTGCCAGCAGCGCTGGACTGGGTGGCACAGATACGCAGTATTTT. It is translated as CASSAGLGGTDTQYF.